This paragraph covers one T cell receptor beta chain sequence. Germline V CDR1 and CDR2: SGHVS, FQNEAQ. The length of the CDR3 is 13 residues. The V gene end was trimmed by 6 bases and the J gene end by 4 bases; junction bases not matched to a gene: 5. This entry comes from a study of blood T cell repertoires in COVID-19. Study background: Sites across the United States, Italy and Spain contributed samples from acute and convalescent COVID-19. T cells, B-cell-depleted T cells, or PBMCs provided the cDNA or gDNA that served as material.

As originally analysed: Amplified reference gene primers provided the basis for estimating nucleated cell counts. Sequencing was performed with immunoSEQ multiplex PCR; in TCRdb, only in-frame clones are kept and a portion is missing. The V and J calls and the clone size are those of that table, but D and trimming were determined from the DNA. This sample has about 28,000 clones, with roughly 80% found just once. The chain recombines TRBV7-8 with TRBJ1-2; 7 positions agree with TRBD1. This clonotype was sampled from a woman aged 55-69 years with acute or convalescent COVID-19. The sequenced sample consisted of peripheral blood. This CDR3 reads CASRGQKGYGYTF. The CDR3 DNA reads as TGTGCCAGCAGGGGACAGAAGGGCTATGGCTACACCTTC. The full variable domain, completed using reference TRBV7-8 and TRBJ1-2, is GAGVSQSPRYKVAKRGQDVALRCDPISGHVSLFWYQQALGQGPEFLTYFQNEAQLDKSGLPSDRFFAERPEGSVSTLKIQRTQQEDSAVYLCASRGQKGYGYTFGSGTRLTVV.